This TCR beta chain was identified during a study of T cell responses to AZD1222 COVID-19 vaccine. Profiling relied on immunoSEQ multiplex PCR, and the TCRdb table lists in-frame clones only, not all of them. The data hold about 120,000 clones, with approximately 85% observed a single time. In regard to this clone: What it binds is unknown.

Study-level findings and limits: Unmutated variant regions reportedly attract nearly half of all spike-specific TCRs. Researchers took repertoire samples only after the peak T cell response had come.

Germline assignment: CDR1 MDHEN and CDR2 SYDVKM. The CDR3 is 14 amino acids. V was clipped by 6 bases and J by 5 bases; unmatched bases: 6. This specimen was peripheral blood, taken on day 0 of MenACWY control vaccination. The clonotype originates from an adult in good health. The J gene is TRBJ1-1, the V gene TRBV28, with 10 bases aligning to TRBD1. The CDR3 is CASRTGGGRTEAFF. Here the CDR3 DNA reads TGTGCCAGCAGGACAGGGGGCGGGAGGACTGAAGCTTTCTTT.